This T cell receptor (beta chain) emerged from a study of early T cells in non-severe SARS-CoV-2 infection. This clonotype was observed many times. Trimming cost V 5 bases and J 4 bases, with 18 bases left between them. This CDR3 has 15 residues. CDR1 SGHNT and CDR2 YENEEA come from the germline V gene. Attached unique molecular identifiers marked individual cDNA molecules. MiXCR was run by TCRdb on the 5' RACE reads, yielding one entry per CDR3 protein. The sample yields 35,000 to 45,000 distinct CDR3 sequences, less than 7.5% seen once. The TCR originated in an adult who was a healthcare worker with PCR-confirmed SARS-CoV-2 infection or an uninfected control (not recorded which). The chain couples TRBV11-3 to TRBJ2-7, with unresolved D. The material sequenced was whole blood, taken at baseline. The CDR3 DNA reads TGTGCCAGCAGCACTCCGACCCGGGCCGGATACGAGCAGTACTTC. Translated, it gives CASSTPTRAGYEQYF.